What follows is one TCR beta chain and its context. Its antigen is not known. This specimen belongs to a study of T cells after posttransplantation cyclophosphamide. Generated by immunoSEQ multiplex PCR, the TCRdb table keeps only in-frame clones and is missing some. The sample lists roughly 6,800 clones; about 91% were seen once. Study conclusions and caveats: Donor CD8+ memory clones often dominated recipient blood repertoires at later times. Blood and skin or GI T cell repertoires showed limited TRB overlap. Recipient CMV seropositivity and CMV reactivation strongly tracked TRB clonality.

CDR1 and CDR2 (germline): KGHSH, LQKENI. This CDR3 is built from 13 residues. The V end was cut by 2 bases, the J end by 5 bases, with 10 bases between. Busulfan-fludarabine conditioning, marrow transplant, and cyclophosphamide on days +3 and +4 were administered. The TCR was taken from a female patient between 50 and 59 years old who received an allogeneic stem cell transplant from a related donor, was CMV-positive, and had no GVHD. Some T cells may possibly be graft donor cells. The chain couples TRBV18 to TRBJ2-7; D possibly corresponds to TRBD2 (6 bases). The source material was PBMCs, sampled around 1,500 days after allogeneic stem cell transplant with posttransplant cyclophosphamide. The CDR3 loop is CASSPASAHEQYF. In nucleotides, the CDR3 is TGTGCCAGCTCACCAGCTAGCGCCCACGAGCAGTACTTC. Variable domain in full (rest from reference TRBV18 and TRBJ2-7): NAGVMQNPRHLVRRRGQEARLRCSPMKGHSHVYWYRQLPEEGLKFMVYLQKENIIDESGMPKERFSAEFPKEGPSILRIQQVVRGDSAAYFCASSPASAHEQYFGPGTRLTVT.